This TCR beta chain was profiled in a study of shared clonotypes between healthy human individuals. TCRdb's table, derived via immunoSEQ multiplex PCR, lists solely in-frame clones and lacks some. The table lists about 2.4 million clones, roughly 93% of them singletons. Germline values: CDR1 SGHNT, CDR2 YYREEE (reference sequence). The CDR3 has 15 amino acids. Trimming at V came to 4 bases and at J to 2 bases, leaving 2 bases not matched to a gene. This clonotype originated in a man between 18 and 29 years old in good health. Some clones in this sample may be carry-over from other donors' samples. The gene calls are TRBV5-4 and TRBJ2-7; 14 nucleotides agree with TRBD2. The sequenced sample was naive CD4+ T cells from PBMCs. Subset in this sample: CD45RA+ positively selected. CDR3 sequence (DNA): TGTGCCAGCAGCGCGACTAGCGGGAGGGCCTACGAGCAGTACTTC. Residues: CASSATSGRAYEQYF. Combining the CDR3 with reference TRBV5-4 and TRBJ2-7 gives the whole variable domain ETGVTQSPTHLIKTRGQQVTLRCSSQSGHNTVSWYQQALGQGPQFIFQYYREEENGRGNFPPRFSGLQFPNYSSELNVNALELDDSALYLCASSATSGRAYEQYFGPGTRLTVT.